One and the same sample provided the 24 T cell receptor beta chains below, sequenced in a study of patients and donors after allogeneic stem cell transplantation. TCRdb redid the calling of the RT-PCR reads with MiXCR, one entry per CDR3 protein. Here the sample spans 150,000 to 200,000 distinct CDR3 sequences, about 40% being singletons. Sequencing was performed on blood, either unsorted or a sorted T cell fraction (not recorded which). All receptors come from a human donor who was either an allogeneic HSCT recipient or a stem cell or donor lymphocyte infusion donor (not recorded which). It is not recorded whose cells these are; they may come from a transplant donor.

Here the CDR3 DNA reads TGTGCCAGCAGTTTTGTACTTCCGAACACCGGGGAGCTGTTTTTT. As protein: CASSFVLPNTGELFF. The V gene is TRBV12-3 or TRBV12-4, the J gene TRBJ2-2, with D hard to call. The CDR3 consists of 15 residues. Trimming cost V 3 bases and J 0 bases, with 8 bases left between them.

The V gene is TRBV6-5, the J gene TRBJ2-5; the D is unclear. The CDR3 totals 12 residues. The V and J ends lost 8 bases and 5 bases respectively, with 12 bases between them. Germline lookup yields CDR1 MNHEY and CDR2 SVGAGI. The CDR3 loop reads CASSPERETQYF. DNA for the CDR3: TGTGCCAGCTCCCCCGAGAGGGAGACCCAGTACTTC.

This clonotype was observed a handful of times. The chain combines TRBV20-1 with TRBJ1-5, with D possibly being TRBD1 (5 bases). Per germline, CDR1 DFQATT and CDR2 SNEGSKA (reference sequence). The CDR3 has 14 residues. V was shortened by 1 base and J by 6 bases, with 13 bases between the two germline ends. The DNA of the CDR3 is TGCAGTGCTAGAGTTGCCGGGGCGGGTCAGCCCCAGCATTTT. It is translated as CSARVAGAGQPQHF.

The chain uses TRBV5-1 and TRBJ1-1, with TRBD1 matching 7 bases. V lost 0 bases, J lost 1 base, and 6 bases stayed unmatched. The CDR3 extends over 16 amino acids. The germline CDR1 and CDR2 sequences are SGHRS and YFSETQ. The CDR3 bases are TGCGCCAGCAGCTTGGAGATAGGGACAGCGAACACTGAAGCTTTCTTT. Amino acids: CASSLEIGTANTEAFF.

The rearrangement uses TRBV7-2 and TRBJ2-6, with 7 bases identical to TRBD1. Germline CDR1 is SGHTA and CDR2 is FQGNSA. The trim removed 5 bases at V and 0 bases at J, leaving 10 bases unmatched. The CDR3 has 18 amino acids. Here the CDR3 DNA reads TGTGCCAGCAGCCATCTTACAGGGGCGGTCTCTGGGGCCAACGTCCTGACTTTC. This translates into CASSHLTGAVSGANVLTF.

The V and J genes are TRBV30 and TRBJ1-2; 7 bases agree with TRBD1. Germline lookup yields CDR1 GTSNPN and CDR2 SVGIG (reference sequence). This CDR3 region has 12 residues. Germline trimming cut 5 bases from V and 3 bases from J; bases unmatched to any gene: 3. The CDR3 sequence is CAWATGDYGYTF. The CDR3 nucleotides are TGTGCCTGGGCTACAGGGGACTATGGCTACACCTTC.

V and J are TRBV12-3 or TRBV12-4 and TRBJ1-4; D not certain. CDR3 length: 15 residues. The V and J ends lost 5 bases and 0 bases respectively, with 10 bases between them. CDR3 nucleotides: TGTGCCAGCAGTGGCATTGGACCAACTAATGAAAAACTGTTTTTT. Its translation: CASSGIGPTNEKLFF.

This clonotype came up a few times. The chain joins TRBV2 to TRBJ1-1; no clear D. The germline V and J ends were trimmed by 2 bases and 0 bases, with 16 bases remaining between them. The CDR3 contains 17 residues. The V gene's germline CDR1 is SNHLY and CDR2 FYNNEI. The CDR3 DNA reads TGTGCCAGCAGTGAAAAGATTAAAGCGGGTGTGAACACTGAAGCTTTCTTT. Residues: CASSEKIKAGVNTEAFF.

The CDR3 sequence: CASSQGSGDSYYEQYF. The CDR3 nucleotides read TGCGCCAGCAGCCAAGGGTCCGGGGACTCGTACTACGAGCAGTACTTC. The chain combines TRBV4-3 with TRBJ2-7; D perhaps matches TRBD2 (6 bases). The germline CDR1 and CDR2 sequences are LGHNA and YSLEER. Trimming pared 1 base from V and 3 bases from J, leaving 16 bases between. The CDR3 is made up of 16 amino acids.

The V call is TRBV19, the J call TRBJ2-3; possibly TRBD1 or TRBD2 for D (5 bases each). CDR3 length: 14 residues. Trimming left V 6 bases short and J 6 bases short, with 16 bases between. Per germline, CDR1 LNHDA and CDR2 SQIVND (reference sequence). In nucleotides, the CDR3 is TGTGCCAGTAGCCCCGGGACCTCCCCCGATACGCAGTATTTT. Protein sequence: CASSPGTSPDTQYF. Looking up the rest from reference TRBV19 and TRBJ2-3 gives the full variable domain: DGGITQSPKYLFRKEGQNVTLSCEQNLNHDAMYWYRQDPGQGLRLIYYSQIVNDFQKGDIAEGYSVSREKKESFPLTVTSAQKNPTAFYLCASSPGTSPDTQYFGPGTRLTVL.

A few counts support this clonotype. The gene calls are TRBV28 and TRBJ1-1; 7 bases line up with TRBD1. Germline lookup yields CDR1 MDHEN and CDR2 SYDVKM. The V segment lost 2 bases and the J segment 7 bases; nucleotides outside the gene matches: 7. The CDR3 is made up of 14 amino acids. Here the CDR3 DNA reads TGTGCCAGCAGTTTACAGGGGGACCAGAGTGAAGCTTTCTTT. Translation: CASSLQGDQSEAFF.

CDR3 in amino acids: CASSLPTHGTDSYNEQFF. CDR3 DNA sequence: TGCGCCAGCAGCTTACCTACTCACGGGACTGACTCCTACAATGAGCAGTTCTTC. The chain couples TRBV5-1 to TRBJ2-1, with a possible D match to TRBD2 (6 bases). V lost 2 bases and J 0 bases, leaving 18 bases between the germline ends. Per the germline V gene, CDR1 is SGHRS and CDR2 is YFSETQ. The CDR3 runs to 18 residues. Supplemented by reference TRBV5-1 and TRBJ2-1, the full variable domain reads KAGVTQTPRYLIKTRGQQVTLSCSPISGHRSVSWYQQTPGQGLQFLFEYFSETQRNKGNFPGRFSGRQFSNSRSEMNVSTLELGDSALYLCASSLPTHGTDSYNEQFFGPGTRLTVL.

V gene TRBV18 combines with J gene TRBJ2-1; TRBD1 is a possible D gene (5 bases). Trimming removed 1 base at V and 3 bases at J, with 7 bases between. This CDR3 is 14 amino acids long. Germline V gene lookup returns CDR1 KGHSH and CDR2 LQKENI. CDR3 sequence (DNA): TGTGCCAGCTCACCACAGACAGTCTACAATGAGCAGTTCTTC. It specifies CASSPQTVYNEQFF. The full variable domain, in which reference TRBV18 and TRBJ2-1 provide the parts outside the CDR3, is NAGVMQNPRHLVRRRGQEARLRCSPMKGHSHVYWYRQLPEEGLKFMVYLQKENIIDESGMPKERFSAEFPKEGPSILRIQQVVRGDSAAYFCASSPQTVYNEQFFGPGTRLTVL.

The gene calls are TRBV28 and TRBJ2-7, with 8 bases identical to TRBD2. V was clipped by 4 bases and J by 5 bases; unmatched bases: 10. CDR3 length: 15 residues. The V gene's germline CDR1 is MDHEN and CDR2 SYDVKM. The CDR3: CASSSLGSGNHEQYF. CDR3 DNA sequence: TGTGCCAGCAGTTCGTTGGGTAGCGGGAACCACGAGCAGTACTTC.

This chain links TRBV13 with TRBJ2-1; 15 bases map to TRBD2. The ends lost 5 bases at V and 4 bases at J; junction bases unmatched: 6. The CDR3 runs 17 residues. Looked up from germline, CDR1 is PRHDT and CDR2 is FYEKMQ (reference sequence). CDR3 DNA sequence: TGTGCCAGCAGCCCGGGACTAGCGGGAGGAGAATACAATGAGCAGTTCTTC. The encoded protein is CASSPGLAGGEYNEQFF.

The chain combines TRBV6-1 with TRBJ2-1, with 12 bases lining up with TRBD2. The germline CDR1 and CDR2 sequences are MNHNS and SASEGT. The CDR3 spans 18 residues. Losses at the gene ends were 1 base for V and 2 bases for J; bases not matched to a gene: 6. CDR3 DNA: TGTGCCAGCAGTGAAGGATCTAGCGGGAGGGTTACCTACAATGAGCAGTTCTTC. Its translation: CASSEGSSGRVTYNEQFF.

The chain joins TRBV18 to TRBJ2-5; 8 bases line up with TRBD1. V shed 0 bases and J 0 bases; nucleotides not matched to a gene: 6. Germline CDR1 is KGHSH and CDR2 is LQKENI. This CDR3 region has 17 residues. CDR3 sequence reads: CASSPPGTGWYQETQYF. In DNA form, the CDR3 reads TGTGCCAGCTCACCACCGGGGACAGGATGGTACCAAGAGACCCAGTACTTC.

This clonotype turned up a few times. This chain connects TRBV7-2 to TRBJ1-1; 8 bases map to TRBD1. The CDR3 is 15 amino acids. V shed 2 bases and J 1 base; nucleotides not matched to a gene: 3. Per the germline V gene, CDR1 is SGHTA and CDR2 is FQGNSA. As DNA, the CDR3 is TGTGCCAGCAGCTTACAGGGGGCGGGGAACACTGAAGCTTTCTTT. Translated, it gives CASSLQGAGNTEAFF.

V usage is TRBV20-1 and J usage is TRBJ1-2, with D uncertain. V gave up 0 bases and J gave up 8 bases, with 10 bases separating them. Germline values: CDR1 DFQATT, CDR2 SNEGSKA (reference sequence). The CDR3 has 12 amino acids. Here the CDR3 reads CSARDPGEGYTF. The CDR3 DNA sequence: TGCAGTGCTAGAGATCCCGGTGAGGGCTACACCTTC.

The chain has TRBV6-4 and TRBJ1-1; 7 positions match TRBD1. This CDR3 has 15 amino acids. The V gene end was trimmed by 6 bases and the J gene end by 3 bases; junction bases not matched to a gene: 10. Germline CDR1 reads MRHNA; CDR2 reads SNTAGT. This CDR3 is CASRRTGPRDTEAFF. CDR3 bases: TGTGCCAGCAGGCGGACAGGTCCGAGGGACACTGAAGCTTTCTTT.

This clonotype was observed a handful of times. J is TRBJ1-1 and V is TRBV29-1; possibly TRBD1 for D (5 bases). Germline-derived CDR1 and CDR2 are SQVTM and ANQGSEA. V was trimmed by 0 bases and J by 1 base, leaving 9 bases between them. The CDR3 runs 14 residues. CDR3 residues: CSVEDGDSNTEAFF. For the CDR3, the DNA is TGCAGCGTTGAAGATGGGGACTCGAACACTGAAGCTTTCTTT.

There are a few counts of this clonotype. The chain combines TRBV20-1 with TRBJ1-5; tentative D call: TRBD1 (5 bases). The CDR3 is 13 amino acids. Trimming left V 3 bases short and J 1 base short, with 7 bases between. The germline CDR1 and CDR2 sequences are DFQATT and SNEGSKA (reference sequence). Here the CDR3 DNA reads TGCAGTGCTAGGGGACGGAGCAATCAGCCCCAGCATTTT. Translated, it gives CSARGRSNQPQHF.

This clonotype appeared a few times. The chain couples TRBV7-2 to TRBJ1-4; unclear D gene. This CDR3 has 19 residues. From germline, CDR1 is SGHTA and CDR2 FQGNSA. V lost 0 bases, J lost 2 bases, and 19 bases lay in between. The CDR3 region is CASSLARRADSETNEKLFF. CDR3 nucleotides: TGTGCCAGCAGCTTAGCGCGTCGAGCCGATTCAGAGACTAATGAAAAACTGTTTTTT.

In its sample, this clonotype was seen a few times. V gene TRBV7-8 combines with J gene TRBJ1-5, with D perhaps matching TRBD1 (6 bases). This CDR3 region has 17 residues. Germline CDR1 SGHVS, CDR2 FQNEAQ. V lost 5 bases to trimming and J lost 3 bases, with 20 bases between them. CDR3 amino acids: CASSPRGRGLVNQPQHF. The CDR3 nucleotides are TGTGCCAGCAGCCCCCGCGGCAGGGGACTGGTCAATCAGCCCCAGCATTTT.